This T cell receptor (beta chain) was retrieved from a study of post-analysis software for immune sequencing data. Across the whole study: Disease trajectories encompassed relapsing-remitting, secondary progressive and progressive-relapsing multiple sclerosis.

V shed 3 bases and J shed 0 bases, with 12 bases lying between them. Germline V gives CDR1 DFQATT, CDR2 SNEGSKA (reference sequence). The CDR3 totals 14 residues. In regard to this clonotype: The antigen is not known.

Unique molecular identifiers were carried by the TCR beta cDNA libraries. Roughly 500,000 cDNA molecules were obtained from roughly 0.93 to 9.6 million T cells. TCRdb used MiXCR to reprocess the PCR reads, holding one entry per CDR3 protein. The data hold 430,000 or so distinct CDR3 sequences, with over 30% observed a single time. Findings and limits, study-wide: The five TRBV segments detected at higher frequency in patients than in controls included TRBV5-6, TRBV5-1 and TRBV20-1. Controls significantly exceeded multiple sclerosis patients in normalized Chao1 diversity. Same-batch samples co-clustered strongly by F measure.

The sequence came from a girl aged 2-10 years with multiple sclerosis. The V and J genes are TRBV20-1 and TRBJ2-7; maybe TRBD2 (5 bases). Sequencing input: blood. CDR3 loop: CSASEEVSSYEQYF. Written as DNA, the CDR3 is TGCAGTGCTAGTGAGGAGGTTAGCTCCTACGAGCAGTACTTC.